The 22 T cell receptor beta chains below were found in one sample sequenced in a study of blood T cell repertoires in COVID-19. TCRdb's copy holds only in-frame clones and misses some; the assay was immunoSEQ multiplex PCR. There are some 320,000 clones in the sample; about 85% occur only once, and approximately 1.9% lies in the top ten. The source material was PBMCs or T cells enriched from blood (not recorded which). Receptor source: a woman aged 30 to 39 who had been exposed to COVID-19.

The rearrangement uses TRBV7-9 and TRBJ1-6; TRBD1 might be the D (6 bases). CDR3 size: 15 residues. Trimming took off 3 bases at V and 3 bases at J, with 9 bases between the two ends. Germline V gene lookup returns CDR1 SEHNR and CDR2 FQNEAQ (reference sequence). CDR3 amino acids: CASSFPGDYNSPLHF. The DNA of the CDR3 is TGTGCCAGCAGCTTCCCAGGGGACTATAATTCACCCCTCCACTTT.

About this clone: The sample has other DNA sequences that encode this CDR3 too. CDR3 in amino acids: CASSRDRRNQPQHF. For the CDR3, the DNA is TGTGCCAGCAGCCGGGACAGACGCAATCAGCCCCAGCATTTT. V is TRBV5-8 and J is TRBJ1-5; 7 bases line up with TRBD1. This CDR3 comprises 14 residues. Germline CDR1 is SGHTS and CDR2 is YDEGEE. Trimming cost V 4 bases and J 2 bases; bases outside gene matches: 3.

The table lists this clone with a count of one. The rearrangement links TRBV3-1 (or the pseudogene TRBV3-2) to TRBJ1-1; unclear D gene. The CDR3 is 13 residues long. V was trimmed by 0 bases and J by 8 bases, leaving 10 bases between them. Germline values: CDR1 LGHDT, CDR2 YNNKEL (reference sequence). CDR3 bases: TGTGCCAGCAGCCAAGATAAATCGGGGGAAGCTTTCTTT. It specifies CASSQDKSGEAFF.

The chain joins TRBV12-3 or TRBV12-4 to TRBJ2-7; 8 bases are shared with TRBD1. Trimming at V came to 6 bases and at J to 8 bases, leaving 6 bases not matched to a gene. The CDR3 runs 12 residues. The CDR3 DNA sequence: TGTGCCAGCAGCCCCGACAGGGGCAAGCAGTACTTC. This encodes CASSPDRGKQYF.

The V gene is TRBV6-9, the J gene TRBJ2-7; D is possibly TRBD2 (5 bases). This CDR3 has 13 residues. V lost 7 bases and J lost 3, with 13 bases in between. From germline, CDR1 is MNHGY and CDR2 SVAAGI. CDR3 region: CASTPPGNYEQYF. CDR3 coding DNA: TGTGCCAGCACTCCTCCGGGGAACTACGAGCAGTACTTC.

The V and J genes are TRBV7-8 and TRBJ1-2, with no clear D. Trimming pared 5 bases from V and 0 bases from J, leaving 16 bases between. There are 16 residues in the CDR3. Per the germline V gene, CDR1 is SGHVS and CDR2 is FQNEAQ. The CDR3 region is CASSPLPGLANYGYTF. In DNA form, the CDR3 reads TGTGCCAGCAGCCCATTACCGGGGTTAGCTAACTATGGCTACACCTTC.

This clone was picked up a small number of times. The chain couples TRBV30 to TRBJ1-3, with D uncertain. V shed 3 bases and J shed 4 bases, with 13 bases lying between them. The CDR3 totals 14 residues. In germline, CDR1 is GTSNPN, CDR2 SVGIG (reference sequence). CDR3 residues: CAWRFTVPGNTIYF. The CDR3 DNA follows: TGTGCCTGGAGATTCACGGTACCAGGAAACACCATATATTTT.

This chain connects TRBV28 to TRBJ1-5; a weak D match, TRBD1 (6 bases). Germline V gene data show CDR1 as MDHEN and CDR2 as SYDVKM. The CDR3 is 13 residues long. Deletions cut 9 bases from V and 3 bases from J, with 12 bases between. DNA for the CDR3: TGTGCCAGTAAAGGGGGTTTCAATCAGCCCCAGCATTTT. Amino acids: CASKGGFNQPQHF. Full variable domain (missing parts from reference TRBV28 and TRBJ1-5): DVKVTQSSRYLVKRTGEKVFLECVQDMDHENMFWYRQDPGLGLRLIYFSYDVKMKEKGDIPEGYSVSREKKERFSLILESASTNQTSMYLCASKGGFNQPQHFGDGTRLSIL.

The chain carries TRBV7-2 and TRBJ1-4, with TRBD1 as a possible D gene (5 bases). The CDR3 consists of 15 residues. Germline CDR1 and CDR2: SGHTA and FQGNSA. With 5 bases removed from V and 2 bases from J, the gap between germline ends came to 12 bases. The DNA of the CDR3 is TGTGCCAGCAGCCCAAGTCGGGGGACTAATGAAAAACTGTTTTTT. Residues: CASSPSRGTNEKLFF. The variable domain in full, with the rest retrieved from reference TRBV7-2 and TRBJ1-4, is GAGVSQSPSNKVTEKGKDVELRCDPISGHTALYWYRQSLGQGLEFLIYFQGNSAPDKSGLPSDRFSAERTGGSVSTLTIQRTQQEDSAVYLCASSPSRGTNEKLFFGSGTQLSVL.

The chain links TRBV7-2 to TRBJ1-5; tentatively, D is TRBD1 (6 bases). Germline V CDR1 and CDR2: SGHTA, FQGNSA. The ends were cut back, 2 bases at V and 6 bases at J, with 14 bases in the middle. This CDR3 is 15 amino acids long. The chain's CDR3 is CASSLLGQGSQPQHF. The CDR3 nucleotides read TGTGCCAGCAGCTTATTGGGGCAGGGGAGTCAGCCCCAGCATTTT.

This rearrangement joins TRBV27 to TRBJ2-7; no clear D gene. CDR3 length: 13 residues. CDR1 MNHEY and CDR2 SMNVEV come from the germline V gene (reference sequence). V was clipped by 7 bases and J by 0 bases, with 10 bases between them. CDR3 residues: CASKMSRSYEQYF. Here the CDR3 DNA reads TGTGCCAGCAAGATGAGCCGCTCCTACGAGCAGTACTTC.

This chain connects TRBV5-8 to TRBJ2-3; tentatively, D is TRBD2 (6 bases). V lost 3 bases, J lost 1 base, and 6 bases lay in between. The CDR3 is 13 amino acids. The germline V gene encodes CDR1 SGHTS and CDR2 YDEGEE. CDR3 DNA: TGTGCCAGCAGCTGGAGGGGCACAGATACGCAGTATTTT. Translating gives CASSWRGTDTQYF. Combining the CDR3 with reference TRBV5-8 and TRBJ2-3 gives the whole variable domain EAGVTQSPTHLIKTRGQQATLRCSPISGHTSVYWYQQALGLGLQFLLWYDEGEERNRGNFPPRFSGRQFPNYSSELNVNALELEDSALYLCASSWRGTDTQYFGPGTRLTVL.

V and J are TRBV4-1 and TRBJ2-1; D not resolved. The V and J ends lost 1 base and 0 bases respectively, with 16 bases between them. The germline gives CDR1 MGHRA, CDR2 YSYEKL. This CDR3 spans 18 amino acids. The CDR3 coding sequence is TGCGCCAGCAGCCAAGGGCCTCCTGCAACGCCCTCCTACAATGAGCAGTTCTTC. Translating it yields CASSQGPPATPSYNEQFF.

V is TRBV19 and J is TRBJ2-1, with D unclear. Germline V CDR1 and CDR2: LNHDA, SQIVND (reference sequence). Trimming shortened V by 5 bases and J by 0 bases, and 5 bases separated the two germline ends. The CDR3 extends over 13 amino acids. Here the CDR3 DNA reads TGTGCCAGTAGTCCTTACTCCTACAATGAGCAGTTCTTC. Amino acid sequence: CASSPYSYNEQFF.

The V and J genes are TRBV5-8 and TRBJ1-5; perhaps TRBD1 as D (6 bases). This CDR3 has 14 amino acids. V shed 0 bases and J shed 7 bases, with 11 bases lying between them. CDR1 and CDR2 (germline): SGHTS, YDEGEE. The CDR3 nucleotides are TGTGCCAGCAGCTTGGGGGGGGGCCGGCAGCCCCAGCATTTT. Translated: CASSLGGGRQPQHF. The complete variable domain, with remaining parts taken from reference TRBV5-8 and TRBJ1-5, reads EAGVTQSPTHLIKTRGQQATLRCSPISGHTSVYWYQQALGLGLQFLLWYDEGEERNRGNFPPRFSGRQFPNYSSELNVNALELEDSALYLCASSLGGGRQPQHFGDGTRLSIL.

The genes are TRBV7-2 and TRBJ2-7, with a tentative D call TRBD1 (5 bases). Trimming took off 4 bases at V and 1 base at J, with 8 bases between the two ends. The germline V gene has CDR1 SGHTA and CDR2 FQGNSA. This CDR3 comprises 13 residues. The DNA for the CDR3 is TGTGCCAGCAGCTCAAAGGGGTCCTACGAGCAGTACTTC. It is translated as CASSSKGSYEQYF.

The CDR3 loop is CASSLAQGVGANVLTF. The CDR3, as DNA: TGTGCCAGCAGCTTAGCGCAAGGGGTTGGGGCCAACGTCCTGACTTTC. This sequence joins TRBV7-8 and TRBJ2-6, with a weak D call TRBD1 (5 bases). CDR1 and CDR2 from the germline V gene are SGHVS and FQNEAQ. The CDR3 loop spans 16 amino acids. The V end lost 0 bases, the J end lost 3 bases, and 9 bases lay between the germline ends.

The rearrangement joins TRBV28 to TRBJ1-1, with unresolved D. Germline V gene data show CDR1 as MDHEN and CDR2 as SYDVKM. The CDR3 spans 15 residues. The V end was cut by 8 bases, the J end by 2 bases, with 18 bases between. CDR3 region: CASSLGGSGNTEAFF. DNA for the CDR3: TGTGCCAGCTCGTTGGGCGGGTCTGGAAACACTGAAGCTTTCTTT.

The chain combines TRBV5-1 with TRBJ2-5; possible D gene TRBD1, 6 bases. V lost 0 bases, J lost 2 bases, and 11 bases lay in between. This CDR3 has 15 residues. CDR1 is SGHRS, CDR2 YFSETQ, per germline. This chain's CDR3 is CASSLAGRGQETQYF. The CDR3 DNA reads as TGCGCCAGCAGCTTGGCCGGCAGGGGACAAGAGACCCAGTACTTC.

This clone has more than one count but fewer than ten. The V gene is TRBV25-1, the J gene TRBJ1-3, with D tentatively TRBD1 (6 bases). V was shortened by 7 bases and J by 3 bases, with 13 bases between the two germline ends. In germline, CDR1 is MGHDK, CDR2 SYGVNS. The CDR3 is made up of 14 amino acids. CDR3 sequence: CASTQGKFGNTIYF. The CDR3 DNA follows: TGTGCCAGCACCCAGGGGAAATTTGGAAACACCATATATTTT. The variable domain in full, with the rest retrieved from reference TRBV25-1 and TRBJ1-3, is EADIYQTPRYLVIGTGKKITLECSQTMGHDKMYWYQQDPGMELHLIHYSYGVNSTEKGDLSSESTVSRIRTEHFPLTLESARPSHTSQYLCASTQGKFGNTIYFGEGSWLTVV.

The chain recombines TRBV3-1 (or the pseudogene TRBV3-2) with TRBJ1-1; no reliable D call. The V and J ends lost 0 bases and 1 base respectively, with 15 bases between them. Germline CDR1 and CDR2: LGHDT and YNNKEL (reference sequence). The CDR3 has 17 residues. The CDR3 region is CASSQEVWYGSNTEAFF. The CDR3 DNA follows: TGTGCCAGCAGCCAAGAGGTTTGGTACGGGTCGAACACTGAAGCTTTCTTT.

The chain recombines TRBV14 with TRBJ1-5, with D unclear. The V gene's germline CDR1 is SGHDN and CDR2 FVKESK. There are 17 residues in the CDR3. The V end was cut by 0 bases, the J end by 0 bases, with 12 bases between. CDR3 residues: CASSQDFPDYSNQPQHF. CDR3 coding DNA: TGTGCCAGCAGCCAAGACTTCCCCGACTATAGCAATCAGCCCCAGCATTTT.